The 6 T cell receptor beta chains reported below all come from one sample, sequenced in a study of a mutant IDH1 vaccine in newly diagnosed glioma. These TCRs are of unknown antigen specificity. Some clones are missing from TCRdb's copy, which holds only in-frame ones; the method was immunoSEQ multiplex PCR. In the table there are roughly 52,000 clones, about 82% of which are singletons. Indicated time point: week 35, safety follow-up. Vaccinated patients received 300 ug of mutant IDH1 20-mer peptide per dose, with topical imiquimod. The source material was PBMCs, sampled from a glioma patient whose treatment included an IDH1 peptide vaccine. The source is a man aged 40-49 years with glioma.

The J gene is TRBJ2-3, the V gene TRBV11-3, with 9 bases aligning to TRBD2. V lost 4 bases, J lost 0 bases, and 11 bases stayed unmatched. The germline V gene encodes CDR1 SGHNT and CDR2 YENEEA. CDR3 length: 18 amino acids. The CDR3 nucleotides are TGTGCCAGCAGCTCGAGGCGGGAGGGCTCTCCTAGCACAGATACGCAGTATTTT. Its translation is CASSSRREGSPSTDTQYF.

V usage is TRBV5-6 and J usage is TRBJ2-1; D perhaps matches TRBD1 (5 bases). CDR1 and CDR2 from the germline V gene are SGHDT and YYEEEE. This CDR3 comprises 13 residues. V gave up 5 bases and J gave up 0 bases, with 6 bases separating them. CDR3 sequence (DNA): TGTGCCAGCAGACAGGTCTCCTACAATGAGCAGTTCTTC. Translating it yields CASRQVSYNEQFF.

The rearrangement uses TRBV18 and TRBJ2-5; TRBD2 agrees at 12 bases. The germline V gene has CDR1 KGHSH and CDR2 LQKENI. This CDR3 is 14 amino acids long. V was clipped by 5 bases and J by 5 bases; unmatched bases: 3. CDR3 DNA: TGTGCCAGCTCAGAAGGACTAGCGGGGGAGACCCAGTACTTC. The encoded protein is CASSEGLAGETQYF.

The V and J genes are TRBV29-1 and TRBJ2-5, with 10 bases lining up with TRBD1. Germline values: CDR1 SQVTM, CDR2 ANQGSEA. The ends lost 6 bases at V and 5 bases at J; junction bases unmatched: 6. This CDR3 spans 13 amino acids. For the CDR3, the DNA is TGCAGCGTCAAGACAGGGGGCGCGGAGACCCAGTACTTC. It yields the protein CSVKTGGAETQYF.

The chain uses TRBV5-1 and TRBJ2-3; the D gene is possibly TRBD2 (7 bases). The CDR3 has 15 amino acids. The germline V gene encodes CDR1 SGHRS and CDR2 YFSETQ. Trimming left V 4 bases short and J 4 bases short, with 16 bases between. CDR3 protein: CASSPVIGGADTQYF. The CDR3 coding sequence is TGCGCCAGCAGCCCCGTAATAGGGGGGGCAGATACGCAGTATTTT.

This clone was recorded a few times. This chain connects TRBV10-1 to TRBJ2-2; 11 bases agree with TRBD1. Germline CDR1 reads WNHNN; CDR2 reads SYGVQD (reference sequence). V gave up 1 base and J gave up 4 bases; unmatched junction bases: 2. This CDR3 contains 16 residues. The CDR3 reads CASSELGQGGTGELFF. The CDR3, as DNA: TGCGCCAGCAGTGAGTTGGGACAGGGGGGCACCGGGGAGCTGTTTTTT.